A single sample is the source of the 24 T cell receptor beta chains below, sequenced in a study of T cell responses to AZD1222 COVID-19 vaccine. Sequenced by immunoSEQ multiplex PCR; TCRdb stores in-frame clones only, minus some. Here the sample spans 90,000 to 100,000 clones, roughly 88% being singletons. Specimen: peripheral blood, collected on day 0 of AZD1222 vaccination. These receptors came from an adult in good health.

The CDR3 nucleotides are TGTGCCAGATTTTTAGGGGGGGTATACGAGCAGTACTTC. Residues: CARFLGGVYEQYF. The chain links TRBV9 to TRBJ2-7; possibly TRBD2 for D (7 bases). Between the trimmed V and J ends, which lost 8 bases and 4 bases, there was a span of 16 bases. The CDR3 extends over 13 amino acids. Germline V CDR1 and CDR2: SGDLS, YYNGEE. The entire variable domain, with the rest obtained from reference TRBV9 and TRBJ2-7, is as follows: DSGVTQTPKHLITATGQRVTLRCSPRSGDLSVYWYQQSLDQGLQFLIQYYNGEERAKGNILERFSAQQFPDLHSELNLSSLELGDSALYFCARFLGGVYEQYFGPGTRLTVT.

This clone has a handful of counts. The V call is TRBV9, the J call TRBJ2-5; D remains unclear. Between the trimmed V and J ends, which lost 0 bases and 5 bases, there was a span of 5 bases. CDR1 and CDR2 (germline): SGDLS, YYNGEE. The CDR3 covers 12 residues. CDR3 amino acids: CASSVAGETQYF. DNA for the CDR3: TGTGCCAGCAGCGTAGCTGGGGAGACCCAGTACTTC. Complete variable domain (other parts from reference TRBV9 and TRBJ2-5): DSGVTQTPKHLITATGQRVTLRCSPRSGDLSVYWYQQSLDQGLQFLIQYYNGEERAKGNILERFSAQQFPDLHSELNLSSLELGDSALYFCASSVAGETQYFGPGTRLLVL.

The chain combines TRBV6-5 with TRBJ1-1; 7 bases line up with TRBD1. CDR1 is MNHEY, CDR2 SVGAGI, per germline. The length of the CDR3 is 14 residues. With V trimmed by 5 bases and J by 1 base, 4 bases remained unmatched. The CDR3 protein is CASSRQGGNTEAFF. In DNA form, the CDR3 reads TGTGCCAGCAGTCGACAGGGTGGGAACACTGAAGCTTTCTTT.

The CDR3 DNA reads as TGTGCCAGCAGCTTCAAACTTTGGGGTTCTTACGAGCAGTACTTC. Encoded protein: CASSFKLWGSYEQYF. J is TRBJ2-7 and V is TRBV5-4; D uncertain. CDR1 and CDR2 (germline): SGHNT, YYREEE (reference sequence). The CDR3 is 15 residues long. V was cut by 2 bases and J by 4 bases, with 16 bases left in between. The full variable domain, completed using reference TRBV5-4 and TRBJ2-7, is ETGVTQSPTHLIKTRGQQVTLRCSSQSGHNTVSWYQQALGQGPQFIFQYYREEENGRGNFPPRFSGLQFPNYSSELNVNALELDDSALYLCASSFKLWGSYEQYFGPGTRLTVT.

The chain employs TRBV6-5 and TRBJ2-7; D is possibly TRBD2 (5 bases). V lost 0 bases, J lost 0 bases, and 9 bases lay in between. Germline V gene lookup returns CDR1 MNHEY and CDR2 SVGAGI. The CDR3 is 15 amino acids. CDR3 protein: CASSYSLAASYEQYF. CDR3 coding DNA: TGTGCCAGCAGTTACTCTCTAGCCGCCTCCTACGAGCAGTACTTC.

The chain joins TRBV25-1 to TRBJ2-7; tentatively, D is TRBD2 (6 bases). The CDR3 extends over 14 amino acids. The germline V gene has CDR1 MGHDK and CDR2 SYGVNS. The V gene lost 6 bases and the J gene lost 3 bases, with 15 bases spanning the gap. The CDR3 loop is CASRGDAGYYEQYF. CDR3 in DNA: TGTGCCAGCAGGGGGGACGCGGGATACTACGAGCAGTACTTC.

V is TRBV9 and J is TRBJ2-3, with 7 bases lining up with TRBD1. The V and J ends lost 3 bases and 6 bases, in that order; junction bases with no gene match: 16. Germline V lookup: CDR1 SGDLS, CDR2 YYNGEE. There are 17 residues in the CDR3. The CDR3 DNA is TGTGCCAGCAGCGCTACGGGACAGAAGCTTTTAGCCGATACGCAGTATTTT. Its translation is CASSATGQKLLADTQYF.

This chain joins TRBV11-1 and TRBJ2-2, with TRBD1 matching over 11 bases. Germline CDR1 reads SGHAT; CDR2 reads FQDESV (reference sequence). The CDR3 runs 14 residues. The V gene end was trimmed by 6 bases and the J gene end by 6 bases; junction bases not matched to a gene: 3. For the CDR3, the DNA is TGTGCCAGCAGGGGACAGGGGGTCCCCGGGGAGCTGTTTTTT. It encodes CASRGQGVPGELFF.

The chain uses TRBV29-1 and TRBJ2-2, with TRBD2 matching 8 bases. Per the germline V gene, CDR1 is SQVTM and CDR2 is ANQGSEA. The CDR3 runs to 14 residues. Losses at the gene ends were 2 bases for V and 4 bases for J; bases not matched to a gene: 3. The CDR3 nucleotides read TGCAGCGTTGAATGGCTAGCGGGCACCGGGGAGCTGTTTTTT. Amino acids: CSVEWLAGTGELFF.

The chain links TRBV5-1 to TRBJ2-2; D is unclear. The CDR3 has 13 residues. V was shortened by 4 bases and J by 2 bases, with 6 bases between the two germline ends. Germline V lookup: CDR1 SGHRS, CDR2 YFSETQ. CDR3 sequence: CASSQLNTGELFF. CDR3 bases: TGCGCCAGCAGCCAATTAAACACCGGGGAGCTGTTTTTT. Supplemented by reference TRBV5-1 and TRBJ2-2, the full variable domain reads KAGVTQTPRYLIKTRGQQVTLSCSPISGHRSVSWYQQTPGQGLQFLFEYFSETQRNKGNFPGRFSGRQFSNSRSEMNVSTLELGDSALYLCASSQLNTGELFFGEGSRLTVL.

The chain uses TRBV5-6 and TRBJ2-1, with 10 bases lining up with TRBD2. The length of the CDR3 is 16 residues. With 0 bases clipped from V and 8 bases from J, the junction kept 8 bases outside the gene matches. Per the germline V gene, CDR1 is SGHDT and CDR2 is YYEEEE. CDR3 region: CASSLALAGVFHEQFF. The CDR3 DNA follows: TGTGCCAGCAGCTTGGCCCTAGCGGGAGTTTTCCATGAGCAGTTCTTC.

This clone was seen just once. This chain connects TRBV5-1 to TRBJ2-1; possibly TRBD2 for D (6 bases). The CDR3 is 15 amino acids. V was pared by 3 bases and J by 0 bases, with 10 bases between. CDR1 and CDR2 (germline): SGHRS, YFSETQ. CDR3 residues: CASSSGLTSYNEQFF. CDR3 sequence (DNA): TGCGCCAGCAGCTCGGGACTTACCTCCTACAATGAGCAGTTCTTC.

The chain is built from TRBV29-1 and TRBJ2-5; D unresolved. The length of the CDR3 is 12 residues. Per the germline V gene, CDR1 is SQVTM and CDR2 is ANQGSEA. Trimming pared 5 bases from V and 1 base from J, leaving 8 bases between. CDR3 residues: CSVSQFQETQYF. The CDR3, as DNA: TGCAGCGTTAGTCAGTTCCAAGAGACCCAGTACTTC.

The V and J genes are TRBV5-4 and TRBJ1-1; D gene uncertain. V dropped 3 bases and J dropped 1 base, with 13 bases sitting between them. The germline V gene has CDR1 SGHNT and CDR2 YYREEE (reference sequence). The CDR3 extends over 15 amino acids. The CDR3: CASSSPGSANTEAFF. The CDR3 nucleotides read TGTGCCAGCAGCTCCCCAGGTAGTGCGAACACTGAAGCTTTCTTT.

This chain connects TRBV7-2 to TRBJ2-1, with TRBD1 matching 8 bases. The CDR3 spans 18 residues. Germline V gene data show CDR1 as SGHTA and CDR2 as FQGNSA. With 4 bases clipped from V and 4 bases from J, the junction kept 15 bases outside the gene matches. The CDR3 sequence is CASSSRPRDRMFYNEQFF. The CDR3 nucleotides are TGTGCCAGCAGCTCAAGACCCCGGGACAGGATGTTTTACAATGAGCAGTTCTTC.

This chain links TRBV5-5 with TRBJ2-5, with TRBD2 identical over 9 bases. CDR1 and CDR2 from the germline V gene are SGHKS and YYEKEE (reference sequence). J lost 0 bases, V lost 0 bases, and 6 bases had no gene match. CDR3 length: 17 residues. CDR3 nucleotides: TGTGCCAGCAGCTTGGTTTCGACTAGCGGTTACCAAGAGACCCAGTACTTC. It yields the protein CASSLVSTSGYQETQYF.

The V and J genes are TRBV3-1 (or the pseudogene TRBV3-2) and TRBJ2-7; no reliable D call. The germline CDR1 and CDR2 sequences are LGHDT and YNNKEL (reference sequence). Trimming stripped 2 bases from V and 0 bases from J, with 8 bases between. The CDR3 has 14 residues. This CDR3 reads CASSQSVTSYEQYF. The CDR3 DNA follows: TGTGCCAGCAGCCAATCCGTGACCTCCTACGAGCAGTACTTC.

CDR3: CATSMSGARYHEQYF. Written as DNA, the CDR3 is TGTGCCACCAGTATGTCAGGGGCTAGGTACCACGAGCAGTACTTC. The chain has TRBV24-1 and TRBJ2-7, with a tentative D call TRBD1 (6 bases). V shed 6 bases and J shed 5 bases, with 19 bases lying between them. The germline V gene has CDR1 KGHDR and CDR2 SFDVKD. The CDR3 contains 15 residues.

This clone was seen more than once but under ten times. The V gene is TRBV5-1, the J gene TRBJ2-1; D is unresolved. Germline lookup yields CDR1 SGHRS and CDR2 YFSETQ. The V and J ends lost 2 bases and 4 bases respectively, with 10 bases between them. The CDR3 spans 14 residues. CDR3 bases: TGCGCCAGCAGCTTACAAGACGCATACAATGAGCAGTTCTTC. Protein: CASSLQDAYNEQFF.

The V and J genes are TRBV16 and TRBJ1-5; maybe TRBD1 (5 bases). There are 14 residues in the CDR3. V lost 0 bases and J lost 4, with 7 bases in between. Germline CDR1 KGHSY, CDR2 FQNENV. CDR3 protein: CASSQSAGNQPQHF. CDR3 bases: TGTGCCAGCAGCCAATCGGCAGGGAATCAGCCCCAGCATTTT.

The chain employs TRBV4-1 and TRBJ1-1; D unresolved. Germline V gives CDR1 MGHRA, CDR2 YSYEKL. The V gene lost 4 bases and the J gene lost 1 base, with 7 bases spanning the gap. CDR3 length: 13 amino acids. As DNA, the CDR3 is TGCGCCAGCAGCCTGACGAGGAACACTGAAGCTTTCTTT. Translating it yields CASSLTRNTEAFF.

CDR3 in amino acids: CASSDQGTQNQPQHF. Here the CDR3 DNA reads TGTGCCAGTAGTGATCAGGGGACGCAAAATCAGCCCCAGCATTTT. The rearrangement links TRBV19 to TRBJ1-5; weak D call: TRBD1 (6 bases). The length of the CDR3 is 15 residues. The germline gives CDR1 LNHDA, CDR2 SQIVND (reference sequence). V dropped 5 bases and J dropped 4 bases, with 15 bases sitting between them.

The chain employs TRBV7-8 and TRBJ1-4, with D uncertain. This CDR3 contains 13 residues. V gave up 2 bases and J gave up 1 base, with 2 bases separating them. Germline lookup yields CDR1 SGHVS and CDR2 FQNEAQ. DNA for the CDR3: TGTGCCAGCAGCTTAAAAACTAATGAAAAACTGTTTTTT. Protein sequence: CASSLKTNEKLFF. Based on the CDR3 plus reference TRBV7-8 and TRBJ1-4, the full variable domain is GAGVSQSPRYKVAKRGQDVALRCDPISGHVSLFWYQQALGQGPEFLTYFQNEAQLDKSGLPSDRFFAERPEGSVSTLKIQRTQQEDSAVYLCASSLKTNEKLFFGSGTQLSVL.

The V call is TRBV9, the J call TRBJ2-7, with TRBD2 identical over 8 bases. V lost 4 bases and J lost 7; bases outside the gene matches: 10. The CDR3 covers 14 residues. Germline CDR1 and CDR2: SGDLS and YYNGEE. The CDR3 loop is CASSPSGWVEEQYF. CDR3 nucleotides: TGTGCCAGCAGCCCTAGCGGGTGGGTCGAGGAGCAGTACTTC.